This TCR beta chain came from a study of neoadjuvant nivolumab and ipilimumab in lung cancer. This clone appeared once. Clones were read by immunoSEQ multiplex PCR, and TCRdb kept only the in-frame ones, dropping some. Altogether about 27,000 clones are present, 75% to 80% being singletons, with the ten largest covering 15% to 20%. The germline V gene encodes CDR1 SGHAT and CDR2 FQNNGV. After removal of 1 base from V and 7 bases from J, the junction contained 11 bases not matched to a gene. This CDR3 is 16 amino acids long. Sample: tumor tissue, taken after neoadjuvant nivolumab, alone or with ipilimumab, at or shortly before surgery. The chain employs TRBV11-2 and TRBJ1-2; 8 positions match TRBD1. This TCR came from an adult with non-small cell lung cancer. The CDR3 here is CASSLGSGGSKGGYTF. CDR3 bases: TGTGCCAGCAGCTTAGGCTCAGGGGGCTCGAAGGGTGGCTACACCTTC.